These 25 T cell receptor beta chains came from one sample sequenced in a study of blood T cell repertoires in COVID-19. TCRdb keeps only in-frame clones here, not all; method: immunoSEQ multiplex PCR. The table lists about 190,000 clones, 84% of them singletons. Input material: peripheral blood. The receptors shown here come from a woman in her 70s with active or convalescent COVID-19.

The V and J genes are TRBV4-1 and TRBJ2-7, with 11 bases fitting TRBD2. V lost 4 bases to trimming and J lost 6 bases; unmatched junction nucleotides: 5. CDR3 size: 14 residues. Germline-derived CDR1 and CDR2 are MGHRA and YSYEKL. This CDR3 reads CASSRGLAEPEQYF. Here the CDR3 DNA reads TGCGCCAGCAGCCGGGGACTAGCGGAGCCCGAGCAGTACTTC.

V usage is TRBV20-1 and J usage is TRBJ2-1; no definite D call. Trimming cost V 4 bases and J 6 bases, with 7 bases left between them. This CDR3 region has 11 residues. Looked up from germline, CDR1 is DFQATT and CDR2 is SNEGSKA (reference sequence). As DNA, the CDR3 is TGCAGTGCTACCCCTCGCAATGAGCAGTTCTTC. Its protein is CSATPRNEQFF.

This clone came up many times. The J gene is TRBJ2-7, the V gene TRBV10-3, with D unclear. V shed 7 bases and J shed 1 base, with 11 bases lying between them. The germline V gene has CDR1 ENHRY and CDR2 SYGVKD. This CDR3 region has 13 residues. The CDR3 nucleotides are TGTGCCATCAAACACCCTCAATCCTACGAGCAGTACTTC. The encoded protein is CAIKHPQSYEQYF.

The CDR3: CASSYRARGAQYF. The CDR3 DNA reads TGTGCCAGCAGTTACAGGGCCCGGGGGGCCCAGTACTTC. The chain carries TRBV12-3 or TRBV12-4 and TRBJ2-5; tentative D call: TRBD2 (7 bases). The CDR3 totals 13 residues. The V end lost 4 bases, the J end lost 9 bases, and 15 bases lay between the germline ends.

This clone was seen at least ten times. V usage is TRBV15 and J usage is TRBJ2-1; perhaps TRBD2 as D (6 bases). Looked up from germline, CDR1 is LNHNV and CDR2 is YYDKDF (reference sequence). The CDR3 sequence is 13 residues long. The ends were cut back, 4 bases at V and 15 bases at J, with 19 bases in the middle. The CDR3 loop reads CATSTGGHLEGFF. DNA of the CDR3: TGTGCCACCAGCACCGGAGGGCACTTAGAGGGGTTCTTC.

This rearrangement joins TRBV5-1 to TRBJ2-1; TRBD1 aligns across 9 bases. V dropped 0 bases and J dropped 7; count of bases not matched to a gene: 2. The germline gives CDR1 SGHRS, CDR2 YFSETQ. The CDR3 contains 14 residues. The CDR3 here is CASSLDRGPNEQFF. CDR3 bases: TGCGCCAGCAGCTTGGACAGGGGGCCGAATGAGCAGTTCTTC. The whole variable domain, remainder taken from reference TRBV5-1 and TRBJ2-1, is KAGVTQTPRYLIKTRGQQVTLSCSPISGHRSVSWYQQTPGQGLQFLFEYFSETQRNKGNFPGRFSGRQFSNSRSEMNVSTLELGDSALYLCASSLDRGPNEQFFGPGTRLTVL.

V usage is TRBV5-1 and J usage is TRBJ2-1, with TRBD2 identical over 13 bases. The V gene end was trimmed by 1 base and the J gene end by 6 bases; junction bases not matched to a gene: 7. Germline V gene lookup returns CDR1 SGHRS and CDR2 YFSETQ. CDR3 length: 17 residues. CDR3 in DNA: TGCGCCAGCAGCTTGCGAACTAGCGGGAGGGCCGGCAATGAGCAGTTCTTC. This gives the protein CASSLRTSGRAGNEQFF.

This chain uses TRBV7-2 with TRBJ2-1, with TRBD2 identical over 11 bases. The CDR3 runs 17 residues. Germline values: CDR1 SGHTA, CDR2 FQGNSA. V gave up 1 base and J gave up 10 bases; unmatched junction bases: 12. The CDR3 reads CASSLERPGLAGREQFF. The CDR3 DNA reads as TGTGCCAGCAGCTTAGAACGGCCAGGACTAGCGGGTAGGGAGCAGTTCTTC.

The genes are TRBV28 and TRBJ2-5; tentative D call: TRBD2 (5 bases). V shed 3 bases and J shed 5 bases, with 16 bases lying between them. Germline V CDR1 and CDR2: MDHEN, SYDVKM. This CDR3 region has 15 residues. The CDR3 loop is CASSFINPGGETQYF. CDR3 bases: TGTGCCAGCAGTTTTATAAATCCCGGCGGGGAGACCCAGTACTTC.

The chain recombines TRBV11-2 with TRBJ2-7; the D gene is possibly TRBD2 (6 bases). Germline V gene data show CDR1 as SGHAT and CDR2 as FQNNGV. The V and J ends lost 2 bases and 0 bases respectively, with 11 bases between them. The CDR3 loop spans 15 amino acids. In DNA, the CDR3 is TGTGCCAGCAGCTTATTGGGGGGAATCTCCTACGAGCAGTACTTC. This encodes CASSLLGGISYEQYF.

This clone has just a few counts. The chain recombines TRBV5-1 with TRBJ1-5; no reliable D call. The V end was cut by 1 base, the J end by 2 bases, with 10 bases between. This CDR3 is 15 amino acids long. The germline gives CDR1 SGHRS, CDR2 YFSETQ. The DNA for the CDR3 is TGCGCCAGCAGCTTGCAGTCTGGTCGCAATCAGCCCCAGCATTTT. The encoded protein is CASSLQSGRNQPQHF.

V and J are TRBV5-1 and TRBJ1-1; no definite D call. V gave up 1 base and J gave up 0 bases, with 7 bases separating them. The CDR3 extends over 14 amino acids. Germline V gives CDR1 SGHRS, CDR2 YFSETQ. As DNA, the CDR3 is TGCGCCAGCAGCTTGACGACATTGAACACTGAAGCTTTCTTT. Translating it yields CASSLTTLNTEAFF. The complete variable domain, with remaining parts taken from reference TRBV5-1 and TRBJ1-1, reads KAGVTQTPRYLIKTRGQQVTLSCSPISGHRSVSWYQQTPGQGLQFLFEYFSETQRNKGNFPGRFSGRQFSNSRSEMNVSTLELGDSALYLCASSLTTLNTEAFFGQGTRLTVV.

This clone showed up just once. V and J are TRBV11-2 and TRBJ2-6, with 8 positions matching TRBD1. V was pared by 4 bases and J by 4 bases, with 9 bases of the junction left unmatched. Germline CDR1 SGHAT, CDR2 FQNNGV. The CDR3 runs to 17 residues. The CDR3 sequence is CASSSEGDRSGANVLTF. The CDR3 DNA follows: TGTGCCAGCAGCTCGGAGGGGGACAGGTCCGGGGCCAACGTCCTGACTTTC.

The V call is TRBV25-1, the J call TRBJ1-5; D ambiguous. CDR3 length equals 17 residues. V was shortened by 0 bases and J by 0 bases, with 12 bases between the two germline ends. Germline lookup yields CDR1 MGHDK and CDR2 SYGVNS. The DNA for the CDR3 is TGTGCCAGCAGTGAATATAGGAGTCGGGTTAGCAATCAGCCCCAGCATTTT. The encoded protein is CASSEYRSRVSNQPQHF.

The V and J genes are TRBV3-1 (or the pseudogene TRBV3-2) and TRBJ2-1, with TRBD2 identical over 10 bases. Trimming took 1 base from V and 8 from J; bases not matched to a gene: 5. Germline lookup yields CDR1 LGHDT and CDR2 YNNKEL (reference sequence). The CDR3 has 15 residues. The CDR3 spells CASSQGILAGYEQFF. The CDR3 DNA reads TGTGCCAGCAGCCAAGGAATACTAGCGGGATATGAGCAGTTCTTC.

The chain recombines TRBV29-1 with TRBJ2-7, with a possible D match to TRBD2 (7 bases). V lost 6 bases and J 1 base, leaving 13 bases between the germline ends. This CDR3 region has 13 residues. Germline CDR1 and CDR2: SQVTM and ANQGSEA. CDR3 nucleotides: TGCAGCGTGGGGAGGGGGGTTTCCTACGAGCAGTACTTC. Its translation is CSVGRGVSYEQYF.

The V gene is TRBV5-5, the J gene TRBJ2-1; D is unclear. Trimming removed 0 bases from V and 3 bases from J, with 10 bases in between. CDR1 SGHKS and CDR2 YYEKEE come from the germline V gene (reference sequence). There are 15 residues in the CDR3. This CDR3 reads CASSLGGTGYNEQFF. CDR3 bases: TGTGCCAGCAGCTTGGGCGGTACTGGCTACAATGAGCAGTTCTTC.

This sequence joins TRBV11-2 and TRBJ2-1, with 11 bases lining up with TRBD2. J gave up 6 bases and V 1 base, and 14 bases lay outside the gene matches. This CDR3 region has 19 residues. Germline V lookup: CDR1 SGHAT, CDR2 FQNNGV. DNA of the CDR3: TGTGCCAGCAGCTTAGTTCCCCCCATAGCGGGAGGGCCCTCCAATGAGCAGTTCTTC. Translated, it gives CASSLVPPIAGGPSNEQFF.

V and J are TRBV18 and TRBJ1-2; TRBD1 matches at 8 bases. V trimming: 5 bases; J trimming: 8 bases; junction bases outside the gene matches: 7. The length of the CDR3 is 13 residues. Per germline, CDR1 KGHSH and CDR2 LQKENI. The CDR3 is CASSEGQVQGYTF. The DNA of the CDR3 is TGTGCCAGCTCAGAGGGACAGGTACAAGGCTACACCTTC.

The chain couples TRBV4-1 to TRBJ2-1; TRBD2 aligns across 13 bases. The CDR3 is 21 residues long. Trimming cost V 0 bases and J 0 bases; bases outside gene matches: 11. Germline V lookup: CDR1 MGHRA, CDR2 YSYEKL. CDR3 coding DNA: TGCGCCAGCAGCCAAGACCCGAGACTAGCGGGAGGAGGCCTCTCCTACAATGAGCAGTTCTTC. This codes for CASSQDPRLAGGGLSYNEQFF.

The chain employs TRBV28 and TRBJ2-1, with 9 nucleotides matching TRBD1. After removal of 1 base from V and 7 bases from J, the junction contained 5 bases not matched to a gene. The V gene's germline CDR1 is MDHEN and CDR2 SYDVKM. This CDR3 spans 15 amino acids. The CDR3 loop reads CASSLFGTGLNEQFF. CDR3 nucleotide sequence: TGTGCCAGCAGTTTATTCGGGACAGGGCTAAATGAGCAGTTCTTC.

The J gene is TRBJ2-1, the V gene TRBV11-3, with D perhaps matching TRBD2 (6 bases). The CDR3 loop spans 15 amino acids. Looked up from germline, CDR1 is SGHNT and CDR2 is YENEEA. Trimming stripped 1 base from V and 3 bases from J, with 10 bases between. The CDR3 nucleotides read TGTGCCAGCAGCTTAGGGAGGGCCAGCTACAATGAGCAGTTCTTC. Protein: CASSLGRASYNEQFF.

The CDR3, as DNA: TGTGCCTGGAGTAGAGTCGGAGCTAACTATGGCTACACCTTC. Amino acid sequence: CAWSRVGANYGYTF. The V and J genes are TRBV30 and TRBJ1-2; D unclear. CDR1 and CDR2 (germline): GTSNPN, SVGIG (reference sequence). The CDR3 runs 14 residues. V was clipped by 2 bases and J by 0 bases, with 10 bases between them.

The J gene is TRBJ1-1, the V gene TRBV15; no firm D call. Trimming removed 0 bases at V and 1 base at J, with 9 bases between. Looked up from germline, CDR1 is LNHNV and CDR2 is YYDKDF (reference sequence). The CDR3 loop spans 15 amino acids. The CDR3 DNA reads TGTGCCACCAGCAGAGATTATGAGGAGAACACTGAAGCTTTCTTT. It codes for CATSRDYEENTEAFF.

V is TRBV9 and J is TRBJ2-3; 10 nucleotides match TRBD2. The CDR3 has 15 amino acids. V shed 3 bases and J 5 bases; nucleotides not matched to a gene: 6. The germline gives CDR1 SGDLS, CDR2 YYNGEE. Here the CDR3 reads CASSASSGSRDTQYF. The CDR3 DNA follows: TGTGCCAGCAGCGCCTCTAGCGGGAGCCGAGATACGCAGTATTTT.